One and the same sample provided the 5 T cell receptor beta chains below, sequenced in a study of PD-1 blockade in classical Hodgkin lymphoma (dated by TCRdb to the early 2020s). In light of the paper, this sample's time point label describes: cycle 1 day 1 (C1D1), immediately before nivolumab initiation. All trial patients had relapsed after autologous stem cell transplantation, with cohorts A, B and C differing in prior brentuximab vedotin exposure. CD4+ T cells were purified from thawed PBMCs by magnetic negative selection with a Miltenyi CD4+ T cell isolation kit. The library relied on the immunoSEQ multiplex PCR assay. The clones in this table, taken by TCRdb from immuneACCESS, are in-frame only. Not every clone is retained; where verified, under half of the shortfall comes from an unresolved V gene, and the cause of the rest is unknown. This sample gives more than 7,500 clones in total; about 70% of them show up just once. The ten largest clones capture about 4.3% of the sample.

Source: CD4+ T cells from blood, taken at baseline. These TCRs come from a human donor with classical Hodgkin lymphoma.

This clone came up once. The J gene is TRBJ2-1, the V gene TRBV5-6; D tentatively reads TRBD1 or TRBD2 (5 bases each). This CDR3 region has 15 residues. V was shortened by 1 base and J by 3 bases, with 11 bases between the two germline ends. The germline CDR1 and CDR2 sequences are SGHDT and YYEEEE. As DNA, the CDR3 is TGTGCCAGCAGCTTGAGAGGGGTCGGCTACAATGAGCAGTTCTTC. Its translation is CASSLRGVGYNEQFF.

The chain couples TRBV4-2 to TRBJ2-3; TRBD2 might be the D (6 bases). The CDR3 contains 19 residues. V gave up 1 base and J gave up 1 base, with 21 bases separating them. Germline loops: CDR1 LGHNA, CDR2 YNFKEQ. CDR3 sequence: CASSQGLGWRDEGTDTQYF. CDR3 nucleotide sequence: TGTGCCAGCAGCCAAGGATTGGGTTGGCGGGACGAGGGCACAGATACGCAGTATTTT.

This clone was seen only a few times. V is TRBV18 and J is TRBJ2-7; the D is unclear. The length of the CDR3 is 12 residues. Trimming shortened V by 2 bases and J by 0 bases, and 2 bases separated the two germline ends. Germline V gives CDR1 KGHSH, CDR2 LQKENI. CDR3 protein: CASSPDSYEQYF. The CDR3 nucleotides read TGTGCCAGCTCACCAGACTCCTACGAGCAGTACTTC.

DNA of the CDR3: TGTGCCAGCTCACCCCGACGGGGGGTAGATACGCAGTATTTT. It yields the protein CASSPRRGVDTQYF. This sequence joins TRBV27 and TRBJ2-3, with TRBD2 matching over 7 bases. After removal of 8 bases from V and 5 bases from J, the junction contained 10 bases not matched to a gene. Germline V gene data show CDR1 as MNHEY and CDR2 as SMNVEV (reference sequence). This CDR3 spans 14 amino acids.

The rearrangement joins TRBV7-2 to TRBJ2-5, with TRBD2 identical over 15 bases. J gave up 2 bases and V 3 bases, and 1 base lay outside the gene matches. The CDR3 consists of 16 residues. Germline V gene data show CDR1 as SGHTA and CDR2 as FQGNSA. This CDR3 reads CASSLGTSGGQETQYF. CDR3 in DNA: TGTGCCAGCAGCTTGGGGACTAGCGGGGGGCAAGAGACCCAGTACTTC.